A single sample is the source of the 18 T cell receptor beta chains below, sequenced in a study of glioma-infiltrating T cells. TCR alpha and beta CDR3 regions were amplified from RNA using iRepertoire nested multiplex PCR. Via MiXCR, TCRdb re-called the multiplex PCR reads, giving one row per CDR3 protein. The sample shows around 99,000 distinct CDR3 sequences, less than 30% of them seen only once. Sequenced material: glioma tissue, nonneoplastic brain tissue, or PBMCs (not recorded which). These receptors originate from a human donor with low-grade glioma or glioblastoma, undergoing nonglioma brain surgery, or in good health (not recorded which).

This clonotype was detected many times. The chain is built from TRBV6-2 or TRBV6-3 and TRBJ2-3, with 10 bases fitting TRBD2. After removal of 6 bases from V and 5 bases from J, the junction contained 8 bases not matched to a gene. This CDR3 comprises 15 residues. The germline gives CDR1 MNHEY, CDR2 SVGEGT. The CDR3 reads CASRPGLAHQDTQYF. The CDR3 bases are TGTGCCAGCAGACCGGGACTAGCGCATCAAGATACGCAGTATTTT.

This clonotype was counted many times. The genes are TRBV28 and TRBJ2-5, with D possibly called TRBD1 or TRBD2 (5 bases each). The CDR3 runs to 17 residues. V was cut by 4 bases and J by 0 bases, with 18 bases left in between. CDR1 is MDHEN and CDR2 is SYDVKM in the germline V gene. Here the CDR3 DNA reads TGTGCCAGCAGTTCCCCCGGGGCCCCGCTGTACCAAGAGACCCAGTACTTC. Translated: CASSSPGAPLYQETQYF.

The chain carries TRBV6-1 and TRBJ2-1; 8 bases are shared with TRBD2. The CDR3 is 14 amino acids. Germline V CDR1 and CDR2: MNHNS, SASEGT. J lost 10 bases, V lost 4 bases, and 9 bases had no gene match. CDR3 sequence reads: CASSAGAGVHEQFF. The DNA of the CDR3 is TGTGCCAGCAGTGCGGGAGCGGGAGTCCACGAGCAGTTCTTC.

This clonotype came up many times. The J gene is TRBJ2-7, the V gene TRBV2; D may be TRBD2 (7 bases). Trimming removed 6 bases at V and 7 bases at J, with 16 bases between. Germline-derived CDR1 and CDR2 are SNHLY and FYNNEI. This CDR3 is 13 amino acids long. The CDR3 region has the DNA TGTGCCAGCAGCTTCGCGGGGGCCGGAGAGCAGTACTTC. The encoded protein is CASSFAGAGEQYF.

Details on this clonotype: It may be a read error: a sequence one base away is much more abundant. The rearrangement uses TRBV5-1 and TRBJ1-5, with a weak D call TRBD1 (6 bases). The CDR3 consists of 14 residues. CDR1 and CDR2 (germline): SGHRS, YFSETQ. The CDR3 region is CASKQGGTEQPKHF. DNA for the CDR3: TGCGCCAGCAAGCAAGGGGGAACGGAACAGCCCAAGCATTTT.

Ten or more counts support this clonotype. V gene TRBV2 combines with J gene TRBJ1-4; no firm D call. CDR1 SNHLY and CDR2 FYNNEI come from the germline V gene. V was trimmed by 6 bases and J by 8 bases, leaving 10 bases between them. The CDR3 contains 12 residues. The CDR3 coding sequence is TGTGCCAGCAGACCCGACTCCGAAAAACTGTTTTTT. This translates into CASRPDSEKLFF.

In its sample, this clonotype was seen many times. The chain links TRBV20-1 to TRBJ2-7, with D perhaps given as TRBD1 or TRBD2 (5 bases each). Germline V lookup: CDR1 DFQATT, CDR2 SNEGSKA (reference sequence). V was pared by 5 bases and J by 1 base, with 18 bases between. This CDR3 has 15 residues. CDR3 region: CSAPRFGGPSYEQYF. In DNA, the CDR3 is TGCAGTGCTCCCCGATTTGGGGGACCGTCCTACGAGCAGTACTTC.

The chain links TRBV19 to TRBJ2-6; TRBD1 agrees at 7 bases. Germline V gene sequence: CDR1 LNHDA, CDR2 SQIVND (reference sequence). V was clipped by 0 bases and J by 8 bases; unmatched bases: 4. This CDR3 is built from 15 residues. CDR3 residues: CASSIDDRDTNVLTF. For the CDR3, the DNA is TGTGCCAGTAGTATAGACGACAGGGATACCAACGTCCTGACTTTC. Together with reference TRBV19 and TRBJ2-6, the CDR3 gives the full variable domain: DGGITQSPKYLFRKEGQNVTLSCEQNLNHDAMYWYRQDPGQGLRLIYYSQIVNDFQKGDIAEGYSVSREKKESFPLTVTSAQKNPTAFYLCASSIDDRDTNVLTFGAGSRLTVL.

Worth noting for this clonotype: The junction does not match germline at one end; this may be a read error. V and J are TRBV20-1 and TRBJ2-1; 7 positions agree with TRBD2. CDR1 DFQATT and CDR2 SNEGSKA come from the germline V gene (reference sequence). CDR3 size: 14 residues. The CDR3 protein is CSAPRRGVYNEQFF. CDR3 bases: TGCAGTGCCCCTAGACGGGGGGTCTACAATGAGCAGTTCTTT.

This clonotype occurred many times. V is TRBV20-1 and J is TRBJ2-7; D is unresolved. Germline values: CDR1 DFQATT, CDR2 SNEGSKA (reference sequence). V was trimmed by 6 bases and J by 0 bases, leaving 12 bases between them. The CDR3 sequence is 13 residues long. The CDR3 protein is CSATGDNSYEQYF. The CDR3 DNA sequence: TGCAGTGCCACCGGAGACAACTCCTACGAGCAGTACTTC.

In its sample, this clonotype was seen a few times. The chain combines TRBV7-9 with TRBJ2-1, with no clear D. This CDR3 region has 14 residues. Germline lookup yields CDR1 SEHNR and CDR2 FQNEAQ (reference sequence). V dropped 4 bases and J dropped 0 bases, with 7 bases sitting between them. The CDR3 loop reads CASSSLGSYNEQFF. CDR3 sequence (DNA): TGTGCCAGCAGCTCCCTAGGCTCCTACAATGAGCAGTTCTTC.

The V and J genes are TRBV20-1 and TRBJ2-1, with TRBD2 matching over 10 bases. The V gene's germline CDR1 is DFQATT and CDR2 SNEGSKA (reference sequence). The CDR3 contains 14 residues. The junction had 6 bases not matched to a gene; V was cut back by 3 bases and J by 7 bases. The CDR3 loop reads CSARIAGGYNEQFF. CDR3 bases: TGCAGTGCTAGGATAGCGGGAGGATATAATGAGCAGTTCTTC.

This clonotype was recorded many times. The gene calls are TRBV9 and TRBJ1-5; D possibly corresponds to TRBD1 (5 bases). Trimming pared 0 bases from V and 6 bases from J, leaving 10 bases between. The CDR3 runs to 14 residues. CDR1 and CDR2 from the germline V gene are SGDLS and YYNGEE. DNA of the CDR3: TGTGCCAGCAGCGTAGGAGGGGCAGGTCAGCCCCAGCATTTT. This sequence encodes CASSVGGAGQPQHF.

This clonotype was picked up many times. J is TRBJ1-1 and V is TRBV20-1; D not resolved. The germline V and J ends were trimmed by 6 bases and 1 base, with 9 bases remaining between them. The CDR3 covers 12 residues. Germline CDR1 is DFQATT and CDR2 is SNEGSKA (reference sequence). The CDR3 is CSATLRNTEAFF. The CDR3, as DNA: TGCAGTGCAACTCTCAGGAACACTGAAGCTTTCTTT.

This clonotype occurred many times. This chain uses TRBV11-2 with TRBJ2-3, with D unclear. The CDR3 extends over 16 amino acids. Germline loops: CDR1 SGHAT, CDR2 FQNNGV. Trimming pared 6 bases from V and 0 bases from J, leaving 16 bases between. In DNA, the CDR3 is TGTGCCAGCAGACCTAGGACGCCTTCTAGCACAGATACGCAGTATTTT. This translates into CASRPRTPSSTDTQYF.

Details on this clonotype: At one of its ends the junction is not consistent with the germline gene, which may arise from a read error. The V and J genes are TRBV6-1 and TRBJ1-3, with 8 bases matching TRBD1. This CDR3 is built from 16 residues. Germline values: CDR1 MNHNS, CDR2 SASEGT. The CDR3 here is CSSAGGQLISGNTIYF. The CDR3 DNA reads as TGTTCCAGTGCAGGGGGCCAGTTGATATCTGGAAACACCATATATTTT.

On this clonotype itself: Just one base apart from a much larger clone, this may be a read error. V is TRBV12-3 or TRBV12-4 and J is TRBJ2-1; TRBD2 aligns across 11 bases. The CDR3 spans 16 residues. In nucleotides, the CDR3 is TGTGCCAGCAGTCCCGGGACTAGCGGTTCCTACAATGAGCAGTCCTTC. Encoded protein: CASSPGTSGSYNEQSF.

Many counts were recorded for this clonotype. V usage is TRBV20-1 and J usage is TRBJ1-6; 8 bases are a match to TRBD1. CDR1 is DFQATT, CDR2 SNEGSKA, per germline (reference sequence). CDR3 length: 13 residues. With V trimmed by 5 bases and J by 6 bases, 3 bases remained unmatched. The CDR3 region has the DNA TGCAGTGCTTCCGACAGGGGTAATTCACCCCTCCACTTT. It translates to CSASDRGNSPLHF.